Below are 29 T cell receptor beta chains sequenced from a single sample in a study of early T cells in non-severe SARS-CoV-2 infection. TCRdb re-called the 5' RACE reads through MiXCR, storing one row per CDR3 protein. The table shows tens of thousands of distinct CDR3 sequences, with 9% to 10% occurring only once. The specimen was whole blood, collected at baseline. These receptor sequences come from an adult who was a healthcare worker with PCR-confirmed SARS-CoV-2 infection or an uninfected control (not recorded which).

The chain links TRBV5-5 to TRBJ2-1, with D perhaps matching TRBD2 (5 bases). This CDR3 comprises 11 residues. CDR1 and CDR2 from the germline V gene are SGHKS and YYEKEE (reference sequence). The V end was cut by 4 bases, the J end by 10 bases, with 9 bases between. The CDR3 DNA sequence: TGTGCCAGCAGCCCCGAGGGAGAGCAGTTCTTC. This codes for CASSPEGEQFF. Complete variable domain (other parts from reference TRBV5-5 and TRBJ2-1): DAGVTQSPTHLIKTRGQQVTLRCSPISGHKSVSWYQQVLGQGPQFIFQYYEKEERGRGNFPDRFSARQFPNYSSELNVNALLLGDSALYLCASSPEGEQFFGPGTRLTVL.

This clonotype was found many times. This chain uses TRBV7-2 with TRBJ2-2, with 9 bases fitting TRBD2. Germline V lookup: CDR1 SGHTA, CDR2 FQGNSA. The trim removed 0 bases at V and 3 bases at J, leaving 5 bases unmatched. CDR3 length equals 17 residues. The CDR3 DNA reads as TGTGCCAGCAGCTTAGCGGGCGGGAGGGCCCACACCGGGGAGCTGTTTTTT. This sequence encodes CASSLAGGRAHTGELFF.

The V gene is TRBV28, the J gene TRBJ2-7, with TRBD1 matching over 7 bases. The CDR3 is 16 amino acids. Germline lookup yields CDR1 MDHEN and CDR2 SYDVKM. The junction had 13 bases not matched to a gene; V was cut back by 5 bases and J by 3 bases. The CDR3 DNA reads as TGTGCCAGCAGTACCCCCTACAGGGGTTGGGGCTACGAGCAGTACTTC. Protein product: CASSTPYRGWGYEQYF.

V usage is TRBV10-2 and J usage is TRBJ2-3; D gene unclear. Germline V gene sequence: CDR1 WSHSY, CDR2 SAAADI. This CDR3 is 15 amino acids long. The ends were cut back, 5 bases at V and 3 bases at J, with 15 bases in the middle. CDR3 residues: CASSISGYSTDTQYF. The CDR3, as DNA: TGCGCCAGCAGTATCTCCGGGTATAGTACAGATACGCAGTATTTT.

This clonotype showed up many times. V and J are TRBV10-3 and TRBJ2-2; a possible D gene is TRBD2 (6 bases). This CDR3 contains 18 residues. Trimming pared 5 bases from V and 7 bases from J, leaving 26 bases between. Germline V gene sequence: CDR1 ENHRY, CDR2 SYGVKD. The CDR3 region is CAISKKPGLPTGGGELFF. The CDR3 coding sequence is TGTGCCATCAGTAAAAAACCGGGACTTCCAACTGGTGGCGGGGAGCTGTTTTTT.

The table lists this clonotype with a few counts. The V and J genes are TRBV7-2 and TRBJ2-5, with D hard to call. The V end lost 3 bases, the J end lost 5 bases, and 13 bases lay between the germline ends. Germline CDR1 SGHTA, CDR2 FQGNSA. This CDR3 region has 14 residues. The CDR3, as DNA: TGTGCCAGCAGCTTGGTAGCAACATCGGAGACCCAGTACTTC. Translation gives CASSLVATSETQYF.

The chain recombines TRBV7-2 with TRBJ2-3, with TRBD2 matching over 14 bases. The CDR3 is 16 residues long. After removal of 3 bases from V and 8 bases from J, the junction contained 7 bases not matched to a gene. Per the germline V gene, CDR1 is SGHTA and CDR2 is FQGNSA. CDR3 amino acids: CASSLTGGLAGVTQYF. The CDR3 region has the DNA TGTGCCAGCAGCTTGACAGGGGGACTAGCGGGAGTTACGCAGTATTTT.

This clonotype turned up a few times. J is TRBJ1-1 and V is TRBV27; possibly TRBD1 for D (6 bases). Germline assignment: CDR1 MNHEY and CDR2 SMNVEV (reference sequence). The CDR3 consists of 17 residues. V was shortened by 4 bases and J by 0 bases, with 18 bases between the two germline ends. CDR3 nucleotide sequence: TGTGCCAGCAGTTCTTCTCGGACAGCCGCTATGAACACTGAAGCTTTCTTT. This encodes CASSSSRTAAMNTEAFF.

Of note for this clonotype: Germline and junction disagree at one end, which may indicate a read error. The genes are TRBV5-1 and TRBJ2-4, with TRBD1 matching 8 bases. Looked up from germline, CDR1 is SGHRS and CDR2 is YFSETQ. The CDR3 is 18 amino acids. CDR3 nucleotides: TGCGCCGGCAGCACCCATGACAGGGGACTGAAAGGCAAAAACATTCAGTACTTC. It encodes CAGSTHDRGLKGKNIQYF.

The table lists this clonotype with many counts. At one end, the junction sequence differs from germline, possibly due to a read error. The J gene is TRBJ2-3, the V gene TRBV27, with D unresolved. This CDR3 has 13 residues. CDR1 is MNHEY, CDR2 SMNVEV, per germline (reference sequence). CDR3 DNA sequence: TGTGCCAGCAGCTTATCCTCCACAGATACGCAGTATTTT. Protein product: CASSLSSTDTQYF.

The chain employs TRBV28 and TRBJ2-3; the D gene is possibly TRBD2 (6 bases). Trimming removed 2 bases at V and 0 bases at J, with 24 bases between. The CDR3 loop spans 20 amino acids. Germline V CDR1 and CDR2: MDHEN, SYDVKM. The CDR3, as DNA: TGTGCCAGCAGTTTAAGGGGTAAAATCGGGGCGGGAATAAGCACAGATACGCAGTATTTT. Translation gives CASSLRGKIGAGISTDTQYF.

Ten or more counts support this clonotype. The rearrangement joins TRBV4-1 to TRBJ2-2; D is unclear. Germline assignment: CDR1 MGHRA and CDR2 YSYEKL. Between the trimmed V and J ends, which lost 0 bases and 0 bases, there was a span of 8 bases. CDR3 size: 16 residues. The CDR3 reads CASSQEVGANTGELFF. Here the CDR3 DNA reads TGCGCCAGCAGCCAAGAGGTCGGCGCGAACACCGGGGAGCTGTTTTTT.

The chain joins TRBV18 to TRBJ2-3; 9 bases map to TRBD2. J was trimmed by 9 bases and V by 0 bases; bases with no gene match: 16. The CDR3 has 18 amino acids. Germline loops: CDR1 KGHSH, CDR2 LQKENI. CDR3 DNA sequence: TGTGCCAGCTCACCACCGGGGCTAGCGGGGACGTATTCTGGAACGCAGTATTTT. It specifies CASSPPGLAGTYSGTQYF. The whole variable domain, filled in from reference TRBV18 and TRBJ2-3, reads NAGVMQNPRHLVRRRGQEARLRCSPMKGHSHVYWYRQLPEEGLKFMVYLQKENIIDESGMPKERFSAEFPKEGPSILRIQQVVRGDSAAYFCASSPPGLAGTYSGTQYFGPGTRLTVL.

This clonotype came up a few times. The chain couples TRBV7-9 to TRBJ2-5, with D perhaps TRBD2 (5 bases). CDR3 length: 14 residues. CDR1 and CDR2 (germline): SEHNR, FQNEAQ (reference sequence). V shed 1 base and J shed 4 bases, with 10 bases lying between them. This CDR3 is CASSLGGMGETQYF. The CDR3 DNA reads TGTGCCAGCAGCTTAGGAGGGATGGGAGAGACCCAGTACTTC.

This clonotype was counted a few times. The rearrangement links TRBV28 to TRBJ2-5, with D possibly matching TRBD2 (5 bases). The CDR3 is made up of 15 amino acids. Germline V gives CDR1 MDHEN, CDR2 SYDVKM. Trimming removed 5 bases from V and 5 bases from J, with 18 bases in between. The CDR3 spells CASSPRTGLGETQYF. DNA of the CDR3: TGTGCCAGCAGTCCCCGGACGGGGTTGGGGGAGACCCAGTACTTC.

In this sample, this clonotype turned up a few times. The V gene is TRBV5-8, the J gene TRBJ2-5, with a weak D call TRBD1 (6 bases). The germline CDR1 and CDR2 sequences are SGHTS and YDEGEE. The V and J ends lost 1 base and 4 bases respectively, with 11 bases between them. This CDR3 contains 14 residues. The CDR3 DNA reads TGTGCCAGCAGCTTGCAGGGGAGTTCAGAGACCCAGTACTTC. This gives the protein CASSLQGSSETQYF. The full variable domain, with the rest looked up from reference TRBV5-8 and TRBJ2-5, is EAGVTQSPTHLIKTRGQQATLRCSPISGHTSVYWYQQALGLGLQFLLWYDEGEERNRGNFPPRFSGRQFPNYSSELNVNALELEDSALYLCASSLQGSSETQYFGPGTRLLVL.

This clonotype has more than one count but fewer than ten. The chain joins TRBV19 to TRBJ2-5; tentative D call: TRBD2 (6 bases). The length of the CDR3 is 15 residues. The V and J ends lost 6 bases and 2 bases respectively, with 16 bases between them. Germline CDR1 and CDR2: LNHDA and SQIVND (reference sequence). For the CDR3, the DNA is TGTGCCAGTAGCCCCTCGGGACTTTTTCAAGAGACCCAGTACTTC. Protein sequence: CASSPSGLFQETQYF.

In the case of this clonotype: A much bigger clone sits one base away, suggesting this may be a read error. CDR3 sequence reads: CASSVSVGQFF. The CDR3 coding sequence is TGTGCCAGCAGTGTTTCGGTGGGGCAGTTCTTC. The V call is TRBV6-2 or TRBV6-3, the J call TRBJ2-1; no clear D gene. Germline CDR1 reads MNHEY; CDR2 reads SVGEGT. V lost 5 bases to trimming and J lost 12 bases, with 11 bases between them. The CDR3 runs 11 residues.

In this sample, this clonotype turned up a few times. V usage is TRBV4-1 and J usage is TRBJ2-7; 8 nucleotides agree with TRBD1. Trimming took 5 bases from V and 2 from J; bases not matched to a gene: 8. Germline V lookup: CDR1 MGHRA, CDR2 YSYEKL. This CDR3 is built from 15 residues. The CDR3 loop reads CASSRTGSETYEQYF. The CDR3 nucleotides are TGCGCCAGCAGCAGGACAGGGTCCGAAACCTACGAGCAGTACTTC.

This clonotype was observed at least ten times. V usage is TRBV4-3 and J usage is TRBJ2-1, with TRBD2 as a possible D gene (6 bases). Germline lookup yields CDR1 LGHNA and CDR2 YSLEER. Trimming cost V 4 bases and J 7 bases, with 26 bases left between them. CDR3 size: 18 residues. The CDR3, as DNA: TGCGCCAGCAGCCTAGGACACGGGACTCCAACTTTTGCGAATGAGCAGTTCTTC. Its protein is CASSLGHGTPTFANEQFF.

J is TRBJ2-4 and V is TRBV11-2; D may be TRBD1 (5 bases). The CDR3 is 17 residues long. Trimming left V 0 bases short and J 3 bases short, with 15 bases between. Germline assignment: CDR1 SGHAT and CDR2 FQNNGV. The CDR3 DNA reads as TGTGCCAGCAGCTTAGACCAGGGTCATCATATCAAAAACATTCAGTACTTC. As protein: CASSLDQGHHIKNIQYF.

This clonotype was seen only a few times. The V call is TRBV12-3 or TRBV12-4, the J call TRBJ1-5; 9 positions match TRBD1. The CDR3 has 15 amino acids. With 5 bases clipped from V and 4 bases from J, the junction kept 6 bases outside the gene matches. The CDR3 DNA reads TGTGCCAGCAGTACCACAGGGGGCCAAAATCAGCCCCAGCATTTT. It codes for CASSTTGGQNQPQHF.

The table lists this clonotype with a few counts. V gene TRBV6-5 combines with J gene TRBJ1-2, with a possible D match to TRBD1 (6 bases). The length of the CDR3 is 14 residues. V gave up 6 bases and J gave up 2 bases, with 13 bases separating them. Germline CDR1 reads MNHEY; CDR2 reads SVGAGI. CDR3 DNA: TGTGCCAGCAGCCGAGACAGGCAAAACTATGGCTACACCTTC. Its translation is CASSRDRQNYGYTF.

At least ten counts were recorded for this clonotype. The chain uses TRBV6-1 and TRBJ2-5; 7 positions agree with TRBD2. Looked up from germline, CDR1 is MNHNS and CDR2 is SASEGT. The CDR3 runs 15 residues. Losses at the gene ends were 4 bases for V and 0 bases for J; bases not matched to a gene: 5. For the CDR3, the DNA is TGTGCCAGCAGTGCGTACCGGGGGGACCAAGAGACCCAGTACTTC. Protein sequence: CASSAYRGDQETQYF.

In this sample, this clonotype turned up many times. The chain uses TRBV7-2 and TRBJ2-3; 10 bases are a match to TRBD2. Germline-derived CDR1 and CDR2 are SGHTA and FQGNSA. The CDR3 is made up of 17 amino acids. Germline trimming cut 1 base from V and 4 bases from J; bases unmatched to any gene: 8. Written as DNA, the CDR3 is TGTGCCAGCAGCTTAGGACCGGCTAGCGGGAGAGCAGATACGCAGTATTTT. It specifies CASSLGPASGRADTQYF.

In its sample, this clonotype was seen many times. The chain uses TRBV19 and TRBJ2-1; D may be TRBD2 (6 bases). Germline lookup yields CDR1 LNHDA and CDR2 SQIVND (reference sequence). Trimming removed 5 bases from V and 12 bases from J, with 14 bases in between. The CDR3 loop spans 12 amino acids. The CDR3 DNA follows: TGTGCCAGTAGTTCTCCTCGGGGAGGGCAGTTCTTC. It yields the protein CASSSPRGGQFF.

As for this clonotype: One base away lies a much larger clone, so this may be a sequencing read error. This CDR3 is missing its conserved last phenylalanine or tryptophan, likely due to a read error. The rearrangement joins TRBV7-8 to TRBJ2-7; possibly TRBD1 or TRBD2 for D (5 bases each). Between the trimmed V and J ends, which lost 5 bases and 6 bases, there was a span of 17 bases. The CDR3 runs to 14 residues. CDR1 SGHVS and CDR2 FQNEAQ come from the germline V gene. The DNA for the CDR3 is TGTGCCAGCAGCCACGGGGCCACTTCACCCGAGCAGTACTCC. Translation gives CASSHGATSPEQYS.

This chain joins TRBV15 and TRBJ2-6; 9 bases are shared with TRBD1. The CDR3 is 18 residues long. CDR1 is LNHNV and CDR2 is YYDKDF in the germline V gene (reference sequence). With V trimmed by 3 bases and J by 1 base, 7 bases remained unmatched. CDR3 bases: TGTGCCACCAGCAGGAAGGGACAGGGTTCTTCTGGGGCCAACGTCCTGACTTTC. Translated, it gives CATSRKGQGSSGANVLTF.

This clonotype was picked up many times. J is TRBJ2-2 and V is TRBV9; D unclear. CDR3 length equals 15 residues. Trimming took off 4 bases at V and 3 bases at J, with 13 bases between the two ends. Germline CDR1 and CDR2: SGDLS and YYNGEE. CDR3 sequence reads: CASSMGPGDTGELFF. In DNA form, the CDR3 reads TGTGCCAGCAGCATGGGCCCGGGCGACACCGGGGAGCTGTTTTTT.